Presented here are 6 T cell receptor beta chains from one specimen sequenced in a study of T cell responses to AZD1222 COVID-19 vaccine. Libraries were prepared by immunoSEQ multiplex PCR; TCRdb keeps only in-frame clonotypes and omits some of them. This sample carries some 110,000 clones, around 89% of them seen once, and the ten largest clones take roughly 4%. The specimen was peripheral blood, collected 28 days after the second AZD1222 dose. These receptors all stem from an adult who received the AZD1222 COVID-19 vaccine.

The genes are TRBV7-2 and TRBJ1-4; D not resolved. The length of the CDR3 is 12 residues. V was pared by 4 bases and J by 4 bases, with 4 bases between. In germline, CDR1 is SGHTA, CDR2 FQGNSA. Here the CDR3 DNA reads TGTGCCAGCAGCTCCTTTAATGAAAAACTGTTTTTT. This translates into CASSSFNEKLFF. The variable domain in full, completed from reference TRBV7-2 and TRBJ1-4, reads GAGVSQSPSNKVTEKGKDVELRCDPISGHTALYWYRQSLGQGLEFLIYFQGNSAPDKSGLPSDRFSAERTGGSVSTLTIQRTQQEDSAVYLCASSSFNEKLFFGSGTQLSVL.

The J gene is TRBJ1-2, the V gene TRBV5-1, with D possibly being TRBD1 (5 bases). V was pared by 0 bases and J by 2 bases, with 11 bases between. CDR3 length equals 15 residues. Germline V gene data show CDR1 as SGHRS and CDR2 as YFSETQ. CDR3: CASSLDGHKNYGYTF. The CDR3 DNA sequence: TGCGCCAGCAGCTTGGATGGACACAAAAACTATGGCTACACCTTC.

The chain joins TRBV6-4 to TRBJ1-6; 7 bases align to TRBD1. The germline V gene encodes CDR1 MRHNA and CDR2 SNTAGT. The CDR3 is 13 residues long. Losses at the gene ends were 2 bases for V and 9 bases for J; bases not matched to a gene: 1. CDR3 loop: CASSDRDSSPLHF. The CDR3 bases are TGTGCCAGCAGTGACCGGGACAGTTCACCCCTCCACTTT.

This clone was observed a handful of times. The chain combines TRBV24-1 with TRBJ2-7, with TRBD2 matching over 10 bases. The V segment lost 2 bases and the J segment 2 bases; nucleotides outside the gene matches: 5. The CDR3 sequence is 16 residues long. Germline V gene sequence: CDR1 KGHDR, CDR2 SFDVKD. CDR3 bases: TGTGCCACCAGTGATTCCTGGACTAGCGGCACCTACGAGCAGTACTTC. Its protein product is CATSDSWTSGTYEQYF.

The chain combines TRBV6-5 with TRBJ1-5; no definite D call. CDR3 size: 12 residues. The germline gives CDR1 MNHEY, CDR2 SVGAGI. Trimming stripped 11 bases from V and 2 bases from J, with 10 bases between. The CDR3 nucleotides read TGTGCCGGAAGCTTGGGCAATCAGCCCCAGCATTTT. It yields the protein CAGSLGNQPQHF.

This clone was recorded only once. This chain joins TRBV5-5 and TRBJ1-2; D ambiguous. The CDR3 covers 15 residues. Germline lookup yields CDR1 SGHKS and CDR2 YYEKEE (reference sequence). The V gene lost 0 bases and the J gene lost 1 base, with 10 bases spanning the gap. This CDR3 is CASSLVAGSNYGYTF. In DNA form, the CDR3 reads TGTGCCAGCAGCTTGGTGGCAGGAAGTAACTATGGCTACACCTTC.